These 10 T cell receptor beta chains were sequenced from one sample in a study of T-cell memory formation after mild COVID-19 (dated by TCRdb to 2020 to 2022). Library preparation was by 5' RACE. Sequencing took place on an Illumina NovaSeq 6000. TCRdb trimmed the raw reads at Q25, called clones with MiXCR and kept productive beta chains. One record per CDR3 amino acid sequence lists the most common genes and DNA. Recorded for this sample are roughly 180,000 distinct CDR3 sequences; about 18% of them occurred a single time. Jointly, the top ten make up roughly 3.9% of the sample. Sequencing input: PBMCs or a T cell subset sorted from them (not recorded which). All receptors derive from a man aged 18-30 years who had mild COVID-19 (a few samples of this study predate the infection). The sample titles of this study are shuffled in the database, so cell type and time point are left out; the donor was told from shared clones.

In the case of this clonotype: Possible read error: a much larger clone is one base away. This chain joins TRBV9 and TRBJ2-1; D unresolved. The CDR3 sequence is 15 residues long. Trimming cost V 0 bases and J 3 bases, with 10 bases left between them. Per the germline V gene, CDR1 is SGDLS and CDR2 is YYNGEE. CDR3 bases: TGTGCCAGCAGCGTAGTGGGAAGCTACTACAATGAGCAGTTCTTC. It codes for CASSVVGSYYNEQFF.

Only a few counts were recorded for this clonotype. The chain joins TRBV5-1 to TRBJ1-1; D call uncertain. The germline gives CDR1 SGHRS, CDR2 YFSETQ. V gave up 1 base and J gave up 1 base, with 17 bases separating them. This CDR3 has 17 residues. CDR3: CASSLSGRTAGNTEAFF. CDR3 sequence (DNA): TGCGCCAGCAGCTTGTCGGGCCGAACCGCCGGGAACACTGAAGCTTTCTTT.

The chain uses TRBV2 and TRBJ2-2, with 8 bases that match TRBD2. V lost 6 bases, J lost 1 base, and 4 bases stayed unmatched. This CDR3 contains 15 residues. The germline CDR1 and CDR2 sequences are SNHLY and FYNNEI. CDR3 sequence: CASRAGAVNTGELFF. The CDR3 nucleotides read TGTGCCAGCAGAGCGGGGGCTGTGAACACCGGGGAGCTGTTTTTT.

This clonotype was picked up a small number of times. V gene TRBV12-3 or TRBV12-4 combines with J gene TRBJ1-2, with TRBD1 matching over 8 bases. The CDR3 sequence is 13 residues long. Trimming at V came to 5 bases and at J to 6 bases, leaving 5 bases not matched to a gene. The CDR3 DNA reads as TGTGCCAGCAGTGCCCAACAGGGGGATGGCTACACCTTC. Translating gives CASSAQQGDGYTF.

This clonotype was counted between two and nine times. The rearrangement joins TRBV5-6 to TRBJ2-1; no definite D call. The germline V gene encodes CDR1 SGHDT and CDR2 YYEEEE. V was cut by 0 bases and J by 0 bases, with 7 bases left in between. This CDR3 has 15 residues. The CDR3 region has the DNA TGTGCCAGCAGCTTGGACCCGAGCTCCTACAATGAGCAGTTCTTC. Protein: CASSLDPSSYNEQFF. Variable domain in full (rest from reference TRBV5-6 and TRBJ2-1): DAGVTQSPTHLIKTRGQQVTLRCSPKSGHDTVSWYQQALGQGPQFIFQYYEEEERQRGNFPDRFSGHQFPNYSSELNVNALLLGDSALYLCASSLDPSSYNEQFFGPGTRLTVL.

J is TRBJ2-6 and V is TRBV12-3 or TRBV12-4; unclear D gene. This CDR3 has 15 amino acids. Trimming took 2 bases from V and 0 from J, leaving 5 bases between them. The CDR3 coding sequence is TGTGCCAGCAGTTTAAGGCTCTCTGGGGCCAACGTCCTGACTTTC. Translating gives CASSLRLSGANVLTF.

The chain uses TRBV3-1 and TRBJ2-7; TRBD2 is a possible D gene (5 bases). The length of the CDR3 is 14 residues. CDR1 is LGHDT and CDR2 is YNNKEL in the germline V gene (reference sequence). V was trimmed by 4 bases and J by 2 bases, leaving 12 bases between them. The CDR3 reads CASSPRDRPYEQYV. Here the CDR3 DNA reads TGTGCCAGCAGCCCCCGGGATCGGCCCTACGAGCAGTACGTC.

This clonotype has only a few counts. V and J are TRBV28 and TRBJ1-5; TRBD1 is a possible D gene (6 bases). The germline V and J ends were trimmed by 5 bases and 3 bases, with 14 bases remaining between them. Looked up from germline, CDR1 is MDHEN and CDR2 is SYDVKM. The CDR3 has 15 residues. This CDR3 reads CASSGAGAPNQPQHF. The CDR3 nucleotides read TGTGCCAGCAGTGGGGCAGGGGCGCCCAATCAGCCCCAGCATTTT.

This clonotype appeared a few times. This rearrangement joins TRBV7-2 to TRBJ1-2; 8 bases fit TRBD1. CDR1 is SGHTA, CDR2 FQGNSA, per germline. The CDR3 contains 14 residues. J was trimmed by 4 bases and V by 4 bases; bases with no gene match: 5. Written as DNA, the CDR3 is TGTGCCAGCAGCTCACTACAGGGGGGCTATGGCTACACCTTC. Translation gives CASSSLQGGYGYTF.

The gene calls are TRBV10-3 and TRBJ2-6; 12 nucleotides match TRBD2. Germline CDR1 ENHRY, CDR2 SYGVKD. The CDR3 has 20 residues. V shed 0 bases, J shed 0 bases, and the junction held 6 bases outside the gene matches. The DNA for the CDR3 is TGTGCCATCAGTGAGTCTCGGGGACTAGCGGGCGACTCTGGGGCCAACGTCCTGACTTTC. This codes for CAISESRGLAGDSGANVLTF.